This passage covers 3 T cell receptor beta chains from one sample sequenced in a study of T cell responses to AZD1222 COVID-19 vaccine. Method: immunoSEQ multiplex PCR; TCRdb's copy keeps in-frame clones and lacks some. The sample shows approximately 150,000 clones, around 89% of them seen only once. The sequences come from peripheral blood, collected on day 0 of AZD1222 vaccination. These receptors came from an adult in good health.

The chain recombines TRBV5-1 with TRBJ2-7, with D unclear. The germline V gene encodes CDR1 SGHRS and CDR2 YFSETQ. V lost 4 bases and J 5 bases, leaving 13 bases between the germline ends. The CDR3 totals 13 residues. The CDR3 sequence: CASSVGWSDEQYF. CDR3 coding DNA: TGCGCCAGCAGCGTCGGGTGGTCAGACGAGCAGTACTTC.

The rearrangement joins TRBV5-6 to TRBJ2-7; the D is unclear. The CDR3 contains 16 residues. V lost 4 bases to trimming and J lost 0 bases, with 17 bases between them. Germline CDR1 reads SGHDT; CDR2 reads YYEEEE. CDR3 region: CASSLELAALSYEQYF. Here the CDR3 DNA reads TGTGCCAGCAGCCTGGAGTTGGCAGCCCTCTCCTACGAGCAGTACTTC.

The chain carries TRBV18 and TRBJ1-1; 10 positions match TRBD1. The V segment lost 6 bases and the J segment 5 bases; nucleotides outside the gene matches: 6. The CDR3 totals 14 residues. Per the germline V gene, CDR1 is KGHSH and CDR2 is LQKENI. The CDR3, as DNA: TGTGCCAGCTCGGCCGGGACAGGGGATACTGAAGCTTTCTTT. Translated, it gives CASSAGTGDTEAFF.